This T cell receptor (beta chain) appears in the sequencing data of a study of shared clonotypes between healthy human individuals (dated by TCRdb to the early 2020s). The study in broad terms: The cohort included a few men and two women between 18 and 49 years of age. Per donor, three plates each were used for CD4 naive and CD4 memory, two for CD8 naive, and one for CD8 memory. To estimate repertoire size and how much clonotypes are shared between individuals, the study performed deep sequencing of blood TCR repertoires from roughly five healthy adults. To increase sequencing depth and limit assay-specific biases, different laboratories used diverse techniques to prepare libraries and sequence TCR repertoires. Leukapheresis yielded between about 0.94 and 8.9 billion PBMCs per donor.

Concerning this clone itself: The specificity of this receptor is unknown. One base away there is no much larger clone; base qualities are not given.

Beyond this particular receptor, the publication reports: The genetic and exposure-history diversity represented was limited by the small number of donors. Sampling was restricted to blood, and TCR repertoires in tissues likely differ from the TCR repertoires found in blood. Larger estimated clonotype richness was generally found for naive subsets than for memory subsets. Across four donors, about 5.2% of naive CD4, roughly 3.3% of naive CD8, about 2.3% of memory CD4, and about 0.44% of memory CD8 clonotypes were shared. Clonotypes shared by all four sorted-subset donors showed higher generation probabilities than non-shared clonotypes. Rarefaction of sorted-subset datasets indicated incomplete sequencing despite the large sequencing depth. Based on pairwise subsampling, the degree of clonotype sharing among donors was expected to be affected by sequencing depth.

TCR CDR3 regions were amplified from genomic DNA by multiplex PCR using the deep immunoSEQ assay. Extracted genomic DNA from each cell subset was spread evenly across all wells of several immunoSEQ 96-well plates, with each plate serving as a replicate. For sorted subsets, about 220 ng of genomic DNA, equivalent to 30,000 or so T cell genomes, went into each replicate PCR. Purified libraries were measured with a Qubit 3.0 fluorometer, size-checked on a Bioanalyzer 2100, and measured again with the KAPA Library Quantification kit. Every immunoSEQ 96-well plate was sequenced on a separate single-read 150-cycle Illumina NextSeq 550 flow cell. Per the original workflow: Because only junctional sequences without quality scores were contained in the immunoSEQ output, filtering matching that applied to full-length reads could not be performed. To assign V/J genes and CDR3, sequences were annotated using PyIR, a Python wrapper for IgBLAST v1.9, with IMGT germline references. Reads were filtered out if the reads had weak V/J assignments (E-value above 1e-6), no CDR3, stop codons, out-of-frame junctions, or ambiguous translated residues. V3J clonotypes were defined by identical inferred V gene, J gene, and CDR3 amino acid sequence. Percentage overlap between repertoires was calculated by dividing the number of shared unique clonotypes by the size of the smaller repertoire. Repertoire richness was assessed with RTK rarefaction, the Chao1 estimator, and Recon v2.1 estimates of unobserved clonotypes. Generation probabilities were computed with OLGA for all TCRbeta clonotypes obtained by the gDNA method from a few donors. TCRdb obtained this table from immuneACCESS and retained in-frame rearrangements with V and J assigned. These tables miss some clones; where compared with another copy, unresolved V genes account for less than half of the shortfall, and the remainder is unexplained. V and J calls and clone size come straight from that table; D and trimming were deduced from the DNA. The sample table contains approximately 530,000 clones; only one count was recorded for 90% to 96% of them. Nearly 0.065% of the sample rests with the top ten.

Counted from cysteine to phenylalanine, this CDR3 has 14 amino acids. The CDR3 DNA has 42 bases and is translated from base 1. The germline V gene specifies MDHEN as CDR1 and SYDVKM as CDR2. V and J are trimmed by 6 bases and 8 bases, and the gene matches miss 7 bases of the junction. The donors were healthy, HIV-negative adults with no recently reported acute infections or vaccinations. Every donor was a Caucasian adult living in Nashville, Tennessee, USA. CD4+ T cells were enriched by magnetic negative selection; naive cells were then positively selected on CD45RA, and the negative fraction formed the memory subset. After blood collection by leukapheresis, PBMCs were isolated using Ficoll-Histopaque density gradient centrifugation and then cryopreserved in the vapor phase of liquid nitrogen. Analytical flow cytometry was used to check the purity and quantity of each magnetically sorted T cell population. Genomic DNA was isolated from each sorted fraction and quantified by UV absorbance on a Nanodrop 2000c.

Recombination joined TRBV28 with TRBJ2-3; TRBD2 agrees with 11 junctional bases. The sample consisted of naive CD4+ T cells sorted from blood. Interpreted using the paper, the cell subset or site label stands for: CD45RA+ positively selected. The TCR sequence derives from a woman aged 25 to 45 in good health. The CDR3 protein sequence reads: CASRTSGIWGTQYF. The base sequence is TGTGCCAGCAGGACTAGCGGGATTTGGGGTACGCAGTATTTT.